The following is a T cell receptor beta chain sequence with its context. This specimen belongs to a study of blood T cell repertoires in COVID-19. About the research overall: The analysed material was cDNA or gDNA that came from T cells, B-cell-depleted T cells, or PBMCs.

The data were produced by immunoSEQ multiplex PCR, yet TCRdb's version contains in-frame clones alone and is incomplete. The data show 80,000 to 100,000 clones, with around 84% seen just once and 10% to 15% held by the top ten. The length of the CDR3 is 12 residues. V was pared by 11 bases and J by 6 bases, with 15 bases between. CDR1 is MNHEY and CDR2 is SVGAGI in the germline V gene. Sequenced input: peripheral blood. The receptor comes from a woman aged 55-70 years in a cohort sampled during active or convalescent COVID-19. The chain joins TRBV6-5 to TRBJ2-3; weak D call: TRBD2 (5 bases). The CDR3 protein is CAGSSSGDTQYF. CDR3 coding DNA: TGTGCCGGATCCTCCTCGGGGGATACGCAGTATTTT.